This TCR beta chain appears in the sequencing data of a study of blood T cell repertoires in COVID-19. Overall study context: T cells, B-cell-depleted T cells, or PBMCs supplied cDNA or gDNA.

In terms of age and location, participants ranged from roughly 18 to 89 years and lived in approximately 26 US areas. The germline gives CDR1 LNHNV, CDR2 YYDKDF (reference sequence). The CDR3 contains 15 residues. Trimming shortened V by 0 bases and J by 2 bases, and 5 bases separated the two germline ends. Original processing methods: Amplification with reference gene primers provided the estimates of nucleated cell counts. Clones were sequenced by immunoSEQ multiplex PCR, and TCRdb holds only the in-frame ones, with some missing. V and J calls and clone size are those listed in that table; D and trimming were worked out from the DNA. The table lists some 150,000 clones, more than 85% of them singletons.

The rearrangement uses TRBV15 and TRBJ1-6; tentative D call: TRBD1 (5 bases). The source is a human donor with acute COVID-19. The donor label of this sample is uncertain. Sequencing was carried out using PBMCs or T cells enriched from blood (not recorded which). CDR3 DNA sequence: TGTGCCACCAGCAGAGAGGGGCCCTATAATTCACCCCTCCACTTT. Translated: CATSREGPYNSPLHF.